The 15 T cell receptor beta chains presented below share a single source sample, sequenced in a study of cytomegalovirus exposure and HLA in healthy donors. 60 Vbeta and 13 Jbeta primers were used in PCR. Measured with immunoSEQ multiplex PCR; TCRdb has only the in-frame clones, and not every one. In the table there are around 200,000 clones, approximately 82% of which are singletons. Sequencing was done on a sample of PBMCs. All receptors derive from a girl between 2 and 10 years old in good health and CMV-seropositive.

Remarks on this clone: The junction departs from germline at one end; a sequencing error may be responsible. This chain uses TRBV28 with TRBJ1-2; no reliable D call. CDR3 length equals 13 residues. Per the germline V gene, CDR1 is MDHEN and CDR2 is SYDVKM. This chain's CDR3 is CANSSDLNYGYTF. The CDR3 coding sequence is TGTGCCAACAGTTCAGATTTAAACTATGGCTACACCTTC.

This clone was seen just once. CDR3 in amino acids: CASRQGLAFQETQYF. The CDR3 DNA is TGTGCCAGCAGGCAGGGACTAGCGTTTCAAGAGACCCAGTACTTC. V gene TRBV28 combines with J gene TRBJ2-5, with 10 bases aligning to TRBD2. This CDR3 spans 15 amino acids. V was clipped by 6 bases and J by 2 bases; unmatched bases: 6. The germline V gene has CDR1 MDHEN and CDR2 SYDVKM.

This clone was recorded once. The V call is TRBV7-3, the J call TRBJ1-1; TRBD1 aligns across 9 bases. Losses at the gene ends were 6 bases for V and 7 bases for J; bases not matched to a gene: 9. The germline CDR1 and CDR2 sequences are SGHTA and FQGTGA. The CDR3 runs 14 residues. CDR3 coding DNA: TGTGCCAGCAGTCCTGGGACAGGGTTGGGTGAAGCTTTCTTT. Its protein product is CASSPGTGLGEAFF.

This clone was seen only once. For the CDR3, the DNA is TGTGCCAGCAGCCTAAACTACGAGCAGTACTTC. Translating gives CASSLNYEQYF. The V and J genes are TRBV14 and TRBJ2-7; no reliable D call. Germline V CDR1 and CDR2: SGHDN, FVKESK. The CDR3 runs to 11 residues. Trimming left V 4 bases short and J 3 bases short, with 4 bases between. The full variable domain, in which reference TRBV14 and TRBJ2-7 provide the parts outside the CDR3, is EAGVTQFPSHSVIEKGQTVTLRCDPISGHDNLYWYRRVMGKEIKFLLHFVKESKQDESGMPNNRFLAERTGGTYSTLKVQPAELEDSGVYFCASSLNYEQYFGPGTRLTVT.

The chain is built from TRBV6-5 and TRBJ2-7; D remains ambiguous. V was shortened by 1 base and J by 2 bases, with 9 bases between the two germline ends. The CDR3 has 14 amino acids. Germline CDR1 reads MNHEY; CDR2 reads SVGAGI. Here the CDR3 DNA reads TGTGCCAGCAGTTACTGGTTAGACACCTACGAGCAGTACTTC. Protein product: CASSYWLDTYEQYF.

J is TRBJ2-6 and V is TRBV7-3; 11 positions agree with TRBD1. The germline gives CDR1 SGHTA, CDR2 FQGTGA. The CDR3 consists of 17 residues. V lost 4 bases and J lost 2; bases outside the gene matches: 4. For the CDR3, the DNA is TGTGCCAGCAGCTCCGGACAGGGGGCGCCTGGGGCCAACGTCCTGACTTTC. The encoded protein is CASSSGQGAPGANVLTF.

CDR3 in DNA: TGTGCCAGCAGTTACACCGGGACAGGGGGCGGGGGGGGCTACACCTTC. Its protein product is CASSYTGTGGGGGYTF. This chain uses TRBV6-5 with TRBJ1-2; 12 bases match TRBD1. J was trimmed by 8 bases and V by 2 bases; bases with no gene match: 9. The length of the CDR3 is 16 residues. CDR1 is MNHEY and CDR2 is SVGAGI in the germline V gene.

The V call is TRBV6-5, the J call TRBJ2-1, with D possibly TRBD1 on 6 matching bases. V gave up 6 bases and J gave up 13 bases, with 25 bases separating them. The CDR3 loop spans 15 amino acids. The germline V gene has CDR1 MNHEY and CDR2 SVGAGI. The CDR3 protein is CASSHRLTGRAEQFF. The CDR3 DNA follows: TGTGCCAGCAGCCACCGGCTTACAGGGCGAGCCGAACAGTTCTTC.

There are a few counts of this clone. The genes are TRBV9 and TRBJ1-1; unclear D gene. The length of the CDR3 is 12 residues. The germline V gene encodes CDR1 SGDLS and CDR2 YYNGEE. Between the trimmed V and J ends, which lost 5 bases and 0 bases, there was a span of 5 bases. CDR3 DNA sequence: TGTGCCAGCAGTTCAGTGAACACTGAAGCTTTCTTT. Protein product: CASSSVNTEAFF.

Turning to this clone: At one boundary the junction diverges from the germline segment, which might be a read error. Other DNA sequences from this sample encode an identical CDR3 as well. The chain employs TRBV10-1 and TRBJ1-1; D might be TRBD1 (6 bases). The CDR3 runs 13 residues. CDR1 WNHNN and CDR2 SYGVQD come from the germline V gene (reference sequence). As DNA, the CDR3 is TGCGCCAGCAGTGGGACAGTGAACACTGAGGCTTTCTTT. Amino acids: CASSGTVNTEAFF.

V and J are TRBV19 and TRBJ2-4; 7 nucleotides agree with TRBD1. Germline trimming cut 6 bases from V and 10 bases from J; bases unmatched to any gene: 18. The CDR3 is 16 amino acids. CDR1 and CDR2 from the germline V gene are LNHDA and SQIVND (reference sequence). In nucleotides, the CDR3 is TGTGCCAGTAGACGACAGGGTTTCAACCGGGTAAATATTCAGTACTTC. Protein product: CASRRQGFNRVNIQYF.

The rearrangement joins TRBV11-3 to TRBJ2-2, with 8 bases aligning to TRBD2. The CDR3 is 15 amino acids. CDR1 is SGHNT and CDR2 is YENEEA in the germline V gene. Trimming removed 2 bases from V and 4 bases from J; junction bases left unmatched: 3. CDR3 in amino acids: CASSLQAGATGELFF. The DNA for the CDR3 is TGTGCCAGCAGCTTACAAGCGGGAGCCACCGGGGAGCTGTTTTTT.

This clone was counted a single time. V usage is TRBV7-8 and J usage is TRBJ2-2; TRBD1 matches at 7 bases. V shed 5 bases and J 0 bases; nucleotides not matched to a gene: 12. This CDR3 has 18 residues. Germline CDR1 SGHVS, CDR2 FQNEAQ. The CDR3 spells CASSPSGQPITNTGELFF. For the CDR3, the DNA is TGTGCCAGCAGCCCGTCGGGACAGCCGATAACGAACACCGGGGAGCTGTTTTTT.

The chain couples TRBV7-6 to TRBJ1-3; no clear D gene. There are 13 residues in the CDR3. The ends were cut back, 2 bases at V and 0 bases at J, with 2 bases in the middle. Germline V gene data show CDR1 as SGHVS and CDR2 as FNYEAQ. The CDR3 sequence: CASSLHSGNTIYF. CDR3 sequence (DNA): TGTGCCAGCAGCTTACACTCTGGAAACACCATATATTTT.

This chain joins TRBV6-5 and TRBJ2-7; 10 nucleotides line up with TRBD1. Trimming at V came to 2 bases and at J to 4 bases, leaving 8 bases not matched to a gene. There are 16 residues in the CDR3. Germline assignment: CDR1 MNHEY and CDR2 SVGAGI. The CDR3 reads CASSYRDRGRGYEQYF. As DNA, the CDR3 is TGTGCCAGCAGTTACAGGGACAGGGGCCGCGGTTACGAGCAGTACTTC.